The 14 T cell receptor beta chains reported below all come from one sample, sequenced in a study of low-dose radiotherapy and immunotherapy resistance in tumors. Primers targeting TRAV and TRBV primed first-strand cDNA, covering alpha and beta chains. The authors ran around 20 PCR cycles to amplify TCRs with a constant-region primer and V-primer adapter. TCRdb used MiXCR to reprocess the reads, holding one entry per CDR3 protein. The sample lists tens of thousands of distinct CDR3 sequences, 20% to 25% occurring once. Described time point: after trial treatment. Treatment given: LDRT plus nivolumab, ipilimumab, low-dose cyclophosphamide and aspirin (RACIN trial). The input for sequencing was PBMCs, taken after low-dose radiotherapy plus immunotherapy. All receptors come from a female donor with ovarian cancer.

This clonotype was observed many times. V and J are TRBV7-2 and TRBJ2-3; 7 bases align to TRBD1. The CDR3 has 14 residues. V was pared by 6 bases and J by 2 bases, with 5 bases of the junction left unmatched. Germline loops: CDR1 SGHTA, CDR2 FQGNSA. In DNA form, the CDR3 reads TGTGCCAGCAGGCAGGGACAGTCCACAGATACGCAGTATTTT. It yields the protein CASRQGQSTDTQYF.

Ten or more counts support this clonotype. The chain recombines TRBV6-2 or TRBV6-3 with TRBJ1-4, with TRBD1 identical over 10 bases. This CDR3 comprises 14 residues. The V and J ends lost 5 bases and 6 bases, in that order; junction bases with no gene match: 3. Germline lookup yields CDR1 MNHEY and CDR2 SVGEGT. CDR3 DNA sequence: TGTGCCAGCAGTCAGGGGACAGGGGATGAAAAACTGTTTTTT. Translated, it gives CASSQGTGDEKLFF.

The table lists this clonotype with many counts. The chain combines TRBV7-2 with TRBJ2-3, with 11 nucleotides matching TRBD2. The CDR3 is 19 residues long. In germline, CDR1 is SGHTA, CDR2 FQGNSA. J lost 0 bases, V lost 1 base, and 9 bases had no gene match. The CDR3 region has the DNA TGTGCCAGCAGCTTAGATCAACTAGCGGGAGTGGGGAGCACAGATACGCAGTATTTT. This encodes CASSLDQLAGVGSTDTQYF.

Turning to this clonotype: One base separates it from a far larger clone, so it is likely a read error. The J gene is TRBJ1-1, the V gene TRBV5-3, with D unclear. TRBV5-3 is flagged as an ORF with uncertain function. The CDR3 extends over 13 amino acids. The CDR3: CVSSPRRGTEAFF. The DNA of the CDR3 is TGTGTCAGCAGTCCCCGACGGGGCACTGAAGCTTTCTTT.

V usage is TRBV7-9 and J usage is TRBJ2-4; 7 bases match TRBD2. V was pared by 8 bases and J by 1 base, with 14 bases of the junction left unmatched. The CDR3 is made up of 17 amino acids. Germline-derived CDR1 and CDR2 are SEHNR and FQNEAQ (reference sequence). In DNA form, the CDR3 reads TGTGCCAGCGAGGACGGGGGGAACTGGAGGGCCAAAAACATTCAGTACTTC. The encoded protein is CASEDGGNWRAKNIQYF. The whole variable domain, filled in from reference TRBV7-9 and TRBJ2-4, reads DTGVSQNPRHKITKRGQNVTFRCDPISEHNRLYWYRQTLGQGPEFLTYFQNEAQLEKSRLLSDRFSAERPKGSFSTLEIQRTEQGDSAMYLCASEDGGNWRAKNIQYFGAGTRLSVL.

A word on this clonotype: Germline and junction disagree at one end, which may indicate a read error. The genes are TRBV5-1 and TRBJ2-6; D not resolved. The CDR3 totals 14 residues. CDR1 and CDR2 from the germline V gene are SGHRS and YFSETQ. CDR3 DNA sequence: TGCGCCAGCAGCTTCGGTTCTGAGGCCAACGTCCTGACTTTC. Translating gives CASSFGSEANVLTF.

This clonotype has at least ten counts. V is TRBV18 and J is TRBJ2-2, with 7 positions matching TRBD1. Trimming removed 3 bases from V and 4 bases from J; junction bases left unmatched: 5. Germline-derived CDR1 and CDR2 are KGHSH and LQKENI. The CDR3 sequence is 15 residues long. The CDR3 coding sequence is TGTGCCAGCTCACCTGACAGGGCCGTCACCGGGGAGCTGTTTTTT. This sequence encodes CASSPDRAVTGELFF.

This clonotype appeared a single time. Given a far larger clone just one base away, this is likely a sequencing read error. The V and J genes are TRBV7-2 and TRBJ2-1, with 10 positions matching TRBD1. The end of the DNA fits TRBJ2-7 better, so the J call may be wrong. The length of the CDR3 is 14 residues. From germline, CDR1 is SGHTA and CDR2 FQGNSA. In nucleotides, the CDR3 is TGTGCCAGCAACAGGGGACAGGGGACCTACGAGCAGTACTTC. Protein sequence: CASNRGQGTYEQYF.

This clonotype was picked up many times. The chain combines TRBV6-2 or TRBV6-3 with TRBJ2-1, with D perhaps TRBD1 (6 bases). This CDR3 has 16 residues. CDR1 is MNHEY, CDR2 SVGEGT, per germline. Trimming left V 5 bases short and J 0 bases short, with 14 bases between. This CDR3 reads CASSVRQAFSYNEQFF. CDR3 nucleotides: TGTGCCAGCAGTGTAAGACAGGCGTTCTCCTACAATGAGCAGTTCTTC.

This clonotype was recorded many times. The chain combines TRBV19 with TRBJ2-6; D ambiguous. The germline V and J ends were trimmed by 0 bases and 0 bases, with 15 bases remaining between them. In germline, CDR1 is LNHDA, CDR2 SQIVND (reference sequence). The length of the CDR3 is 19 residues. The CDR3 sequence: CASSIDLTYASSGANVLTF. The CDR3 region has the DNA TGTGCCAGTAGTATAGATTTGACCTACGCATCCTCTGGGGCCAACGTCCTGACTTTC.

In this sample, this clonotype turned up many times. The chain is built from TRBV3-1 and TRBJ1-2, with 9 bases fitting TRBD1. The CDR3 has 15 amino acids. V dropped 4 bases and J dropped 6; count of bases not matched to a gene: 9. The germline V gene has CDR1 LGHDT and CDR2 YNNKEL (reference sequence). CDR3 amino acids: CASSPNTGGGDGYTF. CDR3 nucleotides: TGTGCCAGCAGCCCGAATACAGGGGGCGGAGATGGCTACACCTTC.

This clonotype was picked up many times. J is TRBJ1-5 and V is TRBV2; D remains unclear. V was trimmed by 4 bases and J by 5 bases, leaving 15 bases between them. The germline gives CDR1 SNHLY, CDR2 FYNNEI. The CDR3 totals 15 residues. Written as DNA, the CDR3 is TGTGCCAGCAGTGTATTGGGAGGCGGTGATCAGCCCCAGCATTTT. Translated: CASSVLGGGDQPQHF.

This clonotype appeared many times. The J gene is TRBJ2-3, the V gene TRBV7-9; 7 nucleotides match TRBD1. V was clipped by 5 bases and J by 5 bases; unmatched bases: 7. This CDR3 region has 14 residues. Germline CDR1 is SEHNR and CDR2 is FQNEAQ (reference sequence). CDR3 nucleotides: TGTGCCAGCAGCCCCGGACAGGATCGAGATACGCAGTATTTT. Amino acids: CASSPGQDRDTQYF.

The rearrangement joins TRBV7-2 to TRBJ2-7, with TRBD2 identical over 10 bases. J gave up 1 base and V 7 bases, and 10 bases lay outside the gene matches. Germline-derived CDR1 and CDR2 are SGHTA and FQGNSA. This CDR3 is built from 16 residues. CDR3 amino acids: CASKRLAGTASYEQYF. CDR3 in DNA: TGTGCCAGCAAAAGACTAGCGGGTACCGCTTCCTACGAGCAGTACTTC. The complete variable domain, with remaining parts taken from reference TRBV7-2 and TRBJ2-7, reads GAGVSQSPSNKVTEKGKDVELRCDPISGHTALYWYRQSLGQGLEFLIYFQGNSAPDKSGLPSDRFSAERTGGSVSTLTIQRTQQEDSAVYLCASKRLAGTASYEQYFGPGTRLTVT.